This is a list of T cell receptor beta chains from one sample in a study of shared clonotypes between healthy human individuals. Assay: immunoSEQ multiplex PCR; the TCRdb copy retains only in-frame clones and omits some. The sample comprises roughly 1 million clones, around 78% of which are singletons, and around 0.47% rests with the top ten. The specimen was memory CD4+ T cells from PBMCs. These receptors all come from a young man in good health. Some clones in this sample may be carry-over from other donors' samples. The CDR3 runs from the conserved cysteine through the conserved F or W. The order of the fields is V gene, clone size, CDR3 protein. Clone sizes are given selectively: once, few, many, or a class where the clone is expanded.

V gene: TRBV5-1
clone size: -
CDR3 protein: CASSILGRPTEPPYNEQFF

V gene: TRBV29-1
clone size: once
CDR3 protein: CSVEHRGGSYNEQFF

V gene: TRBV6-5
clone size: -
CDR3 protein: CASSYGVGGNTEAFF

V gene: TRBV11-3
clone size: -
CDR3 protein: CASSRRESEAFF

V gene: TRBV7-9
clone size: -
CDR3 protein: CASSSISTGQRSQYF

V gene: TRBV7-2
clone size: -
CDR3 protein: CASSLERGFEQYF

V gene: TRBV7-6
clone size: -
CDR3 protein: CASSREARGGNTIYF

V gene: TRBV9
clone size: -
CDR3 protein: CATSWGATSAQYF

V gene: TRBV6-5
clone size: -
CDR3 protein: CATQRGRAGNEQFF

V gene: TRBV4-1
clone size: -
CDR3 protein: CASSQELRVNAEAFF

V gene: TRBV18
clone size: once
CDR3 protein: CASSPGTSGANEQFF

V gene: TRBV27
clone size: -
CDR3 protein: CASSWRSWEGNSPLHF

V gene: TRBV18
clone size: -
CDR3 protein: CASSPIETSGKNIQYF

V gene: TRBV7-2
clone size: -
CDR3 protein: CASSSPGSYEQYF

V gene: TRBV18
clone size: -
CDR3 protein: CASSRTESNQPQHF

V gene: TRBV14
clone size: -
CDR3 protein: CASSQSTANEQFF

V gene: TRBV28
clone size: -
CDR3 protein: CASSPGGAGFSYEQYF

V gene: TRBV28
clone size: -
CDR3 protein: CASSLGDRPGELFF

V gene: TRBV2
clone size: -
CDR3 protein: CASSEQVGNQPQHF

V gene: TRBV5-4
clone size: -
CDR3 protein: CASSLGTGVDTGELFF

V gene: TRBV2
clone size: -
CDR3 protein: CASNGGPSSGANVLTF

V gene: TRBV25-1
clone size: -
CDR3 protein: CASRTGLANEKLFF

V gene: TRBV2
clone size: -
CDR3 protein: CASEREAGANVLTF

V gene: TRBV6-6
clone size: -
CDR3 protein: CASSLGTGGISGELFF

V gene: TRBV7-4
clone size: -
CDR3 protein: CASSPGTSGREDTDTQYF

V gene: TRBV28
clone size: -
CDR3 protein: CASSLTGGRTYGYTF

V gene: TRBV7-2
clone size: -
CDR3 protein: CASSFSGPSNQPQHF

V gene: TRBV18
clone size: -
CDR3 protein: CASSPFSGNTEAFF

V gene: TRBV5-1
clone size: -
CDR3 protein: CASSLGMPGSYEQYF

V gene: TRBV18
clone size: -
CDR3 protein: CASSPTADSTYGYTF

V gene: TRBV4-2
clone size: few
CDR3 protein: CASSPLRQFDEQYF

V gene: TRBV28
clone size: -
CDR3 protein: CASSPRELSETQYF

V gene: TRBV10-3
clone size: -
CDR3 protein: CAIREHTNQPQHF

V gene: TRBV9
clone size: -
CDR3 protein: CASSAQVAGGLLEGDEQFF

V gene: TRBV5-1
clone size: -
CDR3 protein: CASSPTTFVGDNEQFF

V gene: TRBV7-9
clone size: -
CDR3 protein: CASSDRQGDSETQYF

V gene: TRBV6-5
clone size: -
CDR3 protein: CASSYTNRVTNEKLFF

V gene: TRBV19
clone size: -
CDR3 protein: CASRTQGASNQPQHF

V gene: TRBV5-8
clone size: -
CDR3 protein: CASSLTGGRWEGTEAFF

V gene: TRBV4-1
clone size: -
CDR3 protein: CASSQASGWGRNTIYF

V gene: TRBV30
clone size: -
CDR3 protein: CAWSPGLGSEKLFF

V gene: TRBV18
clone size: few
CDR3 protein: CASSLKTGGYEQYF

V gene: TRBV10-3
clone size: -
CDR3 protein: CAISDRSYEQYF

V gene: TRBV4-1
clone size: few
CDR3 protein: CASSQGQGASYNEQFF

V gene: TRBV27
clone size: -
CDR3 protein: CASSLSKASYNSPLHF

V gene: TRBV7-2
clone size: -
CDR3 protein: CASSLGGGRGETQYF